Below, 6 T cell receptor beta chains from the same sample are listed, as sequenced in a study of blood T cell repertoires in COVID-19. Assay: immunoSEQ multiplex PCR; the TCRdb copy retains only in-frame clones and omits some. The data hold about 220,000 clones, with around 82% observed a single time. The sequencing input was peripheral blood. These receptors all come from a human donor in a cohort sampled during active COVID-19.

V is TRBV29-1 and J is TRBJ2-4; weak D call: TRBD1 (5 bases). CDR1 and CDR2 from the germline V gene are SQVTM and ANQGSEA. V gave up 3 bases and J gave up 7 bases, with 16 bases separating them. This CDR3 comprises 14 residues. CDR3 loop: CSVETTGYDNIQYF. Here the CDR3 DNA reads TGCAGCGTTGAGACAACAGGATATGATAACATTCAGTACTTC.

V is TRBV6-1 and J is TRBJ2-7, with 10 bases fitting TRBD1. The CDR3 is made up of 17 amino acids. The V gene's germline CDR1 is MNHNS and CDR2 SASEGT. V lost 4 bases, J lost 3 bases, and 12 bases stayed unmatched. CDR3 sequence reads: CASSARPGQGTFYEQYF. The CDR3 DNA is TGTGCCAGCAGTGCTCGCCCGGGACAGGGGACTTTCTACGAGCAGTACTTC.

The chain recombines TRBV5-4 with TRBJ1-2; D is possibly TRBD1 (5 bases). Between the trimmed V and J ends, which lost 2 bases and 4 bases, there was a span of 9 bases. Germline V CDR1 and CDR2: SGHNT, YYREEE (reference sequence). The CDR3 totals 13 residues. The CDR3 DNA reads as TGTGCCAGCAGCTTTACAGGTTCCTATGGCTACACCTTC. It is translated as CASSFTGSYGYTF.

The chain combines TRBV28 with TRBJ1-2; 11 nucleotides agree with TRBD1. CDR1 and CDR2 (germline): MDHEN, SYDVKM. The CDR3 sequence is 15 residues long. V dropped 2 bases and J dropped 7; count of bases not matched to a gene: 6. CDR3 amino acids: CASSLVGTGGGGYTF. In nucleotides, the CDR3 is TGTGCCAGCAGTTTAGTCGGGACAGGGGGAGGTGGCTACACCTTC.

The rearrangement joins TRBV10-3 to TRBJ1-5; D may be TRBD1 (5 bases). The V gene's germline CDR1 is ENHRY and CDR2 SYGVKD. V shed 4 bases and J shed 0 bases, with 13 bases lying between them. The CDR3 totals 16 residues. CDR3 region: CAISGRATDSNQPQHF. As DNA, the CDR3 is TGTGCCATCAGTGGAAGGGCGACAGATAGCAATCAGCCCCAGCATTTT.

The rearrangement joins TRBV6-5 to TRBJ2-3, with TRBD1 as a possible D gene (6 bases). Trimming took off 4 bases at V and 2 bases at J, with 13 bases between the two ends. This CDR3 comprises 15 residues. Germline CDR1 is MNHEY and CDR2 is SVGAGI. The DNA of the CDR3 is TGTGCCAGCAGTTCGGACAGATCTTCCACAGATACGCAGTATTTT. Translating gives CASSSDRSSTDTQYF.